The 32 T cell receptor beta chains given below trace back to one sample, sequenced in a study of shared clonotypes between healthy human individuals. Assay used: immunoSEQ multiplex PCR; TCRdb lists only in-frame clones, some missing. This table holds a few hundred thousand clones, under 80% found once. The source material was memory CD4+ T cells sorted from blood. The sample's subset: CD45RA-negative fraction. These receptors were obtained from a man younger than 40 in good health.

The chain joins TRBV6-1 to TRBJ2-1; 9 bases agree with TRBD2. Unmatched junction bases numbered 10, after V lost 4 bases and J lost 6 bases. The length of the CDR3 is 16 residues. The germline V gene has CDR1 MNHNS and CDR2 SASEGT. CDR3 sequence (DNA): TGTGCCAGCAGTGTCCACGGGACTAGCTATGGCAATGAGCAGTTCTTC. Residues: CASSVHGTSYGNEQFF.

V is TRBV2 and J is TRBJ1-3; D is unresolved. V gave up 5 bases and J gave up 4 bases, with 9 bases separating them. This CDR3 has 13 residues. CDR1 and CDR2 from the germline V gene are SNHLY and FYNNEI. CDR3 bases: TGTGCCAGCAGTCCCAACGACGGAAACACCATATATTTT. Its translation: CASSPNDGNTIYF.

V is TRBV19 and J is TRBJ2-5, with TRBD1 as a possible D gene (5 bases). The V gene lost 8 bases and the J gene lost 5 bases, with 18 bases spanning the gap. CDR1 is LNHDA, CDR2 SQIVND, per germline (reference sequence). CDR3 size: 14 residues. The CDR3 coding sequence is TGTGCCAGTGGACGGTCAGGGCAATCGGAGACCCAGTACTTC. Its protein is CASGRSGQSETQYF.

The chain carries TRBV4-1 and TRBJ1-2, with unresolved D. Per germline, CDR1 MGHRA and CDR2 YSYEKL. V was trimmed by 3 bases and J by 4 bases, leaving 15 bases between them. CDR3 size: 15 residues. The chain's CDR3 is CASSQLSSGFYGYTF. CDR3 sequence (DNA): TGCGCCAGCAGCCAGTTATCCTCCGGCTTCTATGGCTACACCTTC.

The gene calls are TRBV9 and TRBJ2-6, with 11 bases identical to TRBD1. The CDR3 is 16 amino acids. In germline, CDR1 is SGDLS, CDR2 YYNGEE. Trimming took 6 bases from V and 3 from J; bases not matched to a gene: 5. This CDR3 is CASTRDRGSGANVLTF. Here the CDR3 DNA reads TGTGCCAGCACAAGGGACAGGGGGAGTGGGGCCAACGTCCTGACTTTC.

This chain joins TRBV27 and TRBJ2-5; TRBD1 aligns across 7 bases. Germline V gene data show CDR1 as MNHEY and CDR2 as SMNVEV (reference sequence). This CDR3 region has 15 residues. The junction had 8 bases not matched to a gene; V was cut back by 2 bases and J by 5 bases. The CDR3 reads CASSLGMGQTETQYF. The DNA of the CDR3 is TGTGCCAGCAGTTTAGGGATGGGACAGACGGAGACCCAGTACTTC.

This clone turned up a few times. CDR3 amino acids: CASSFQDRGLFTDTQYF. For the CDR3, the DNA is TGCGCCAGCAGCTTTCAGGATCGCGGCTTATTCACAGATACGCAGTATTTT. The rearrangement links TRBV5-1 to TRBJ2-3, with D uncertain. Germline assignment: CDR1 SGHRS and CDR2 YFSETQ. The CDR3 contains 17 residues. The V end lost 2 bases, the J end lost 2 bases, and 18 bases lay between the germline ends.

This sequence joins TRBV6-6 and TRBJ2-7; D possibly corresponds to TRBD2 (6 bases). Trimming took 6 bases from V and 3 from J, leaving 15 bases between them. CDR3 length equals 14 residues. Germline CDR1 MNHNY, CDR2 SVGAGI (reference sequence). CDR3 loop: CASSYLAKDYEQYF. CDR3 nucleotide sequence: TGTGCCAGCAGCTATCTAGCGAAAGACTACGAGCAGTACTTC.

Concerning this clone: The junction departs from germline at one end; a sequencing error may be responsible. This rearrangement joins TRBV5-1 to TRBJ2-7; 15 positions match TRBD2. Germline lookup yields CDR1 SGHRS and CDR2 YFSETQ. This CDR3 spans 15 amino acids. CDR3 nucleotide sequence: TGTGCCAGCAGCTTTGGGGGGACTAGCGGGAGGCCGCAGTACTTC. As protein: CASSFGGTSGRPQYF.

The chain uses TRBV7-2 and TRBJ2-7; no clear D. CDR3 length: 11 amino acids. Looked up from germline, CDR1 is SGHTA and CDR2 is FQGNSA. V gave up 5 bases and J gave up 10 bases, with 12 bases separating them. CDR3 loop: CASSLEVVQYF. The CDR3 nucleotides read TGTGCCAGCAGCCTCGAGGTTGTTCAGTACTTC.

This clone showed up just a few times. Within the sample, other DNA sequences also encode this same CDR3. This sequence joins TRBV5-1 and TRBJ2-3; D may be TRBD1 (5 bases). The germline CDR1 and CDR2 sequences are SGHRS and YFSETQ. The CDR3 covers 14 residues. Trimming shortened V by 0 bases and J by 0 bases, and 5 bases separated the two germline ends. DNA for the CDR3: TGCGCCAGCAGCTTGGGACAGAGCACAGATACGCAGTATTTT. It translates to CASSLGQSTDTQYF.

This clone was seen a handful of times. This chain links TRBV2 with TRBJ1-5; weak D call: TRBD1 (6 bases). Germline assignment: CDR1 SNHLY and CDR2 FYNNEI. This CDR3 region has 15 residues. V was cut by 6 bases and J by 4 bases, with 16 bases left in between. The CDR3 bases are TGTGCCAGCAGATTATCGGACAGTCCGAATCAGCCCCAGCATTTT. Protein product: CASRLSDSPNQPQHF. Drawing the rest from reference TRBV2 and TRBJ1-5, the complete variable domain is EPEVTQTPSHQVTQMGQEVILRCVPISNHLYFYWYRQILGQKVEFLVSFYNNEISEKSEIFDDQFSVERPDGSNFTLKIRSTKLEDSAMYFCASRLSDSPNQPQHFGDGTRLSIL.

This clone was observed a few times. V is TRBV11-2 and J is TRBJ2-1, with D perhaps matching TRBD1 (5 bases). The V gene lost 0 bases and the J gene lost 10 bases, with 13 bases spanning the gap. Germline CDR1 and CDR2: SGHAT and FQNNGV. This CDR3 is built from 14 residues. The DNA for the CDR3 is TGTGCCAGCAGCTTAGATCTGGAGCAGGGAGAGCAGTTCTTC. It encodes CASSLDLEQGEQFF.

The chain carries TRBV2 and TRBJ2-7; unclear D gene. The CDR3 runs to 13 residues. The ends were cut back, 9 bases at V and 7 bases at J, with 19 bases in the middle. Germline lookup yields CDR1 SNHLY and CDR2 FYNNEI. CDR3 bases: TGTGCCAGTAAGTATGATGGAGTGAATGAGCAGTACTTC. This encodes CASKYDGVNEQYF.

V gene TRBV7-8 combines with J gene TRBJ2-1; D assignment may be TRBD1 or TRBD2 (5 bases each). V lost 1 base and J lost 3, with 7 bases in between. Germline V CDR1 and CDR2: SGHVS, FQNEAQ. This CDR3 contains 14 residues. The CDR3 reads CASSLGDHYNEQFF. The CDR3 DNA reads TGTGCCAGCAGCTTAGGGGACCACTACAATGAGCAGTTCTTC.

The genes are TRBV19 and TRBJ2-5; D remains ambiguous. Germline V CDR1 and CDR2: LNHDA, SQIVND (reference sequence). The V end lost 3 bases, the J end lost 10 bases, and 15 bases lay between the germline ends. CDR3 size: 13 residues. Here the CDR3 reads CASSIEGLTNQYF. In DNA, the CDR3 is TGTGCCAGTAGTATCGAAGGGTTGACGAACCAGTACTTC.

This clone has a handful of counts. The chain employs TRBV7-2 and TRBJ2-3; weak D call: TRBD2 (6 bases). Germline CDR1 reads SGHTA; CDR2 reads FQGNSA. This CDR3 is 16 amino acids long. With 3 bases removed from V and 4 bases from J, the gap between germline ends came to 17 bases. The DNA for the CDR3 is TGTGCCAGCAGCTTGGTGGGAGGATACGCCCCAGATACGCAGTATTTT. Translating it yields CASSLVGGYAPDTQYF.

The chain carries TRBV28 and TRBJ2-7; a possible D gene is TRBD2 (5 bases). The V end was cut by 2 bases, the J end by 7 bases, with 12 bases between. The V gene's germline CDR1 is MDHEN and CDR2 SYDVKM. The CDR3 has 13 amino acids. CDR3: CASSLAGLDEQYF. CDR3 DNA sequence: TGTGCCAGCAGTTTAGCCGGACTTGATGAGCAGTACTTC.

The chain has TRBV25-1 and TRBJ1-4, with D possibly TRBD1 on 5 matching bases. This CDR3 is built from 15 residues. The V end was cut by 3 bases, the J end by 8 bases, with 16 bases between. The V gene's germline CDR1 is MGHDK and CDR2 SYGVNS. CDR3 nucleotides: TGTGCCAGCAGTGACCGTCGCAGGGCTGGCGAAAAACTGTTTTTT. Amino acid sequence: CASSDRRRAGEKLFF.

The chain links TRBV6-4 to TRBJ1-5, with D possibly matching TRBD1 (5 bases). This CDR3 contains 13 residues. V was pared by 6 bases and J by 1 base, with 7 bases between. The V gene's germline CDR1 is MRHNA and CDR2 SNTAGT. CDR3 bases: TGTGCCAGCAGCGAGGGGAGCAATCAGCCCCAGCATTTT. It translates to CASSEGSNQPQHF.

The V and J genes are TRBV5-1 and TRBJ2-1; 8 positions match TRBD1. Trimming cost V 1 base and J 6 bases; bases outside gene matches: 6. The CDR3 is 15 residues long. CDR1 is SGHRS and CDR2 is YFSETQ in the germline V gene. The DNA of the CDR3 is TGCGCCAGCAGCTTGAGACAGGGGCCATCCAATGAGCAGTTCTTC. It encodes CASSLRQGPSNEQFF. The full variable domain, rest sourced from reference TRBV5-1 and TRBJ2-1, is KAGVTQTPRYLIKTRGQQVTLSCSPISGHRSVSWYQQTPGQGLQFLFEYFSETQRNKGNFPGRFSGRQFSNSRSEMNVSTLELGDSALYLCASSLRQGPSNEQFFGPGTRLTVL.

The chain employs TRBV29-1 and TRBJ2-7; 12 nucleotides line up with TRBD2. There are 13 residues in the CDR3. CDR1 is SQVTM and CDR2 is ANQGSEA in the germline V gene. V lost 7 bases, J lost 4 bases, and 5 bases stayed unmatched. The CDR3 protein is CSAATSGSYEQYF. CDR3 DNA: TGCAGCGCTGCGACTAGCGGGAGTTACGAGCAGTACTTC.

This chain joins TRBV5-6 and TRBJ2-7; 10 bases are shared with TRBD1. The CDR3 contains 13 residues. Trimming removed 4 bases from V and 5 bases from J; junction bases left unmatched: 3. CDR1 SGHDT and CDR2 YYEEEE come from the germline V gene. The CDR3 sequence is CASSLDRGNEQYF. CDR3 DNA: TGTGCCAGCAGCCTGGACAGGGGGAACGAGCAGTACTTC.

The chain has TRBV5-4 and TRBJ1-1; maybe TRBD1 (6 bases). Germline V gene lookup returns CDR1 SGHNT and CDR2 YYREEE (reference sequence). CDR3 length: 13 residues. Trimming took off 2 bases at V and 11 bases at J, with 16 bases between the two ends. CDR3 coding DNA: TGTGCCAGCAGCTTCGACAGGCGATCCCGGGCTTTCTTT. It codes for CASSFDRRSRAFF.

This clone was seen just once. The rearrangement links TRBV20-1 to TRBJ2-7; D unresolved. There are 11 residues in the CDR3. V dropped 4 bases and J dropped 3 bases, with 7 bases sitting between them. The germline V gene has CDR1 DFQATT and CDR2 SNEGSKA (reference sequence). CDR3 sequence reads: CSATGYYEQYF. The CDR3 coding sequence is TGCAGTGCTACCGGGTACTACGAGCAGTACTTC.

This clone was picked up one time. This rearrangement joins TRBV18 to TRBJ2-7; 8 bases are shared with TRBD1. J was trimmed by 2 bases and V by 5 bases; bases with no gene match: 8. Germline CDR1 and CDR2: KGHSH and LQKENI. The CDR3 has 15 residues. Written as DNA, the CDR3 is TGTGCCAGCTCAAAGGGACAGGCGCCGACCTACGAGCAGTACTTC. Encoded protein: CASSKGQAPTYEQYF.

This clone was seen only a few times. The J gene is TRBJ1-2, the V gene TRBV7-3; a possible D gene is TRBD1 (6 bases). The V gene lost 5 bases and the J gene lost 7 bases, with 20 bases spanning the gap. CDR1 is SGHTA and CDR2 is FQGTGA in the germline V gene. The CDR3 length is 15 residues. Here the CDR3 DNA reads TGTGCCAGCAGCCTTCAGGGGACCCCGGGCGGTGGCTACACCTTC. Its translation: CASSLQGTPGGGYTF.

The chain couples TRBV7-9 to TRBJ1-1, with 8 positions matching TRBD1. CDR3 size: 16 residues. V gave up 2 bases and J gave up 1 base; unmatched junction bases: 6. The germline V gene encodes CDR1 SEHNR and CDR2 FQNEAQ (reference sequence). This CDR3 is CASSLTRTGPNTEAFF. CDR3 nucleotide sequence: TGTGCCAGCAGCTTAACTAGGACAGGGCCGAACACTGAAGCTTTCTTT.

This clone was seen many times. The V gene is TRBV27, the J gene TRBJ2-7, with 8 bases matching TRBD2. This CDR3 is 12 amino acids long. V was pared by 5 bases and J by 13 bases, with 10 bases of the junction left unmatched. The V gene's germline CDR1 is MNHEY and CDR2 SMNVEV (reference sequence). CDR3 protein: CASSPHGTRPYF. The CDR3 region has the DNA TGTGCCAGCAGTCCCCACGGGACTAGGCCATACTTC.

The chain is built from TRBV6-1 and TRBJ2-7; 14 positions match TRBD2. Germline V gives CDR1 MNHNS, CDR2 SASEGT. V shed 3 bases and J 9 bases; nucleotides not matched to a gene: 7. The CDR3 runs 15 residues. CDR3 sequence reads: CASSEGGTSGRGQYF. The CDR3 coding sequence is TGTGCCAGCAGTGAGGGGGGGACTAGCGGGAGAGGGCAGTACTTC.

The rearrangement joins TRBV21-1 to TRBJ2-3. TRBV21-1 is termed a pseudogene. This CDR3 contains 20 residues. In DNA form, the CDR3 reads TGTGCCAGCAGCAAATGGTCGTTGGATTGGGGGAAGACTAGCACAGATACGCAGTATTTT. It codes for CASSKWSLDWGKTSTDTQYF.

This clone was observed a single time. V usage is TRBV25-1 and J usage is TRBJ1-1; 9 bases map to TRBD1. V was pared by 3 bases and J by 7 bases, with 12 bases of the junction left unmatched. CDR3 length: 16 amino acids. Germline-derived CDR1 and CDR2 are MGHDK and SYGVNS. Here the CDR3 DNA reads TGTGCCAGCAGTGAGCACCAGACAGGGGGGCACATTGAAGCTTTCTTT. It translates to CASSEHQTGGHIEAFF. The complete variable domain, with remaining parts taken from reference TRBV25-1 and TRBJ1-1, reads EADIYQTPRYLVIGTGKKITLECSQTMGHDKMYWYQQDPGMELHLIHYSYGVNSTEKGDLSSESTVSRIRTEHFPLTLESARPSHTSQYLCASSEHQTGGHIEAFFGQGTRLTVV.